These T cell receptor beta chains were read from a single sample in a study of cytomegalovirus exposure and HLA in healthy donors. Data came from immunoSEQ multiplex PCR; TCRdb stores just in-frame clones and leaves some out. The sample has 100,000 to 150,000 clones, roughly 73% seen once; the top ten hold approximately 1%. What was sequenced was PBMCs. These receptors were taken from a male donor in good health and CMV-seronegative. Each CDR3 is given with its conserved first and last residue. The D gene is left open where the match is weak. Not every row has a clone size; where given, it reads once, few, many or a size class.

abundance: NA; d_gene: TRBD1; v_gene: TRBV7-8; j_gene: TRBJ1-5; CDR3aa: CASSLVRGLNQPQHF; CDR3nt: TGTGCCAGCAGCTTAGTGAGGGGGCTCAATCAGCCCCAGCATTTT
abundance: NA; d_gene: TRBD2; v_gene: TRBV7-2; j_gene: TRBJ2-7; CDR3aa: CASSFQGGSSYEQYF; CDR3nt: TGTGCCAGCAGCTTCCAGGGAGGGAGCTCCTACGAGCAGTACTTC
abundance: NA; d_gene: TRBD1; v_gene: TRBV7-9; j_gene: TRBJ2-7; CDR3aa: CASRGTDPEQYF; CDR3nt: TGTGCCAGCAGGGGGACAGACCCCGAGCAGTACTTC
abundance: NA; d_gene: TRBD1; v_gene: TRBV10-3; j_gene: TRBJ2-1; CDR3aa: CAISEGRRDRAYNEQFF; CDR3nt: TGTGCCATCAGTGAGGGTCGGAGGGACAGGGCCTACAATGAGCAGTTCTTC
abundance: NA; d_gene: NA; v_gene: TRBV29-1; j_gene: TRBJ1-2; CDR3aa: CSVEPGSNYGYTF; CDR3nt: TGCAGCGTTGAGCCAGGGTCTAACTATGGCTACACCTTC
abundance: NA; d_gene: TRBD1; v_gene: TRBV11-2; j_gene: TRBJ1-6; CDR3aa: CASSRNRGSYNSPLHF; CDR3nt: TGTGCCAGCAGCAGGAACAGGGGGTCCTATAATTCACCCCTCCACTTT
abundance: once; d_gene: TRBD1; v_gene: TRBV7-9; j_gene: TRBJ1-1; CDR3aa: CASSLELTGWLNTEAFF; CDR3nt: TGTGCCAGCAGCTTAGAATTGACAGGGTGGTTGAACACTGAAGCTTTCTTT
abundance: once; d_gene: NA; v_gene: TRBV6-6; j_gene: TRBJ1-5; CDR3aa: CASSYSGEGTNQPQHF; CDR3nt: TGTGCCAGCAGTTACTCGGGGGAGGGCACCAATCAGCCCCAGCATTTT
abundance: NA; d_gene: NA; v_gene: TRBV5-1; j_gene: TRBJ2-2; CDR3aa: CASSLAGRSGELFF; CDR3nt: TGCGCCAGCAGCTTGGCAGGGAGGTCCGGGGAGCTGTTTTTT
abundance: NA; d_gene: NA; v_gene: TRBV6-5; j_gene: TRBJ2-3; CDR3aa: CASSLRTATDTQYF; CDR3nt: TGTGCCAGCAGTCTCCGGACTGCCACCGATACGCAGTATTTT
abundance: NA; d_gene: TRBD1; v_gene: TRBV19; j_gene: TRBJ2-1; CDR3aa: CASSIALGQGAYNEQFF; CDR3nt: TGTGCCAGTAGTATAGCCCTAGGACAGGGGGCCTACAATGAGCAGTTCTTC
abundance: NA; d_gene: TRBD2; v_gene: TRBV7-2; j_gene: TRBJ2-5; CDR3aa: CASSLTSGGAGETQYF; CDR3nt: TGTGCCAGCAGCTTGACTAGCGGGGGGGCCGGAGAGACCCAGTACTTC
abundance: once; d_gene: NA; v_gene: TRBV7-2; j_gene: TRBJ1-5; CDR3aa: CASSLAGGSNQPQHF; CDR3nt: TGTGCCAGCAGCTTAGCAGGGGGTAGCAATCAGCCCCAGCATTTT
abundance: once; d_gene: NA; v_gene: TRBV7-2; j_gene: TRBJ1-5; CDR3aa: CASSLQENQPQHF; CDR3nt: TGTGCCAGCAGCTTACAGGAAAATCAGCCCCAGCATTTT
abundance: once; d_gene: TRBD1; v_gene: TRBV15; j_gene: TRBJ2-5; CDR3aa: CATSRAQGARETQYF; CDR3nt: TGTGCCACCAGCAGGGCACAGGGGGCGAGGGAGACCCAGTACTTC
abundance: NA; d_gene: NA; v_gene: TRBV7-2; j_gene: TRBJ1-5; CDR3aa: CASSLTVYSNQPQHF; CDR3nt: TGTGCCAGCAGCTTAACGGTTTATAGCAATCAGCCCCAGCATTTT
abundance: NA; d_gene: TRBD2; v_gene: TRBV9; j_gene: TRBJ2-3; CDR3aa: CASTDGTSGGSTDTQYF; CDR3nt: TGTGCCAGCACCGATGGGACTAGCGGGGGGAGCACAGATACGCAGTATTTT
abundance: NA; d_gene: NA; v_gene: TRBV7-2; j_gene: TRBJ1-1; CDR3aa: CASSEGLLNTEAFF; CDR3nt: TGTGCCAGCAGCGAGGGCCTACTTAACACTGAAGCTTTCTTT
abundance: NA; d_gene: NA; v_gene: TRBV6-6; j_gene: TRBJ1-1; CDR3aa: CASRKQLNTEAFF; CDR3nt: TGTGCCAGCAGAAAACAACTAAACACTGAAGCTTTCTTT
abundance: NA; d_gene: TRBD1; v_gene: TRBV29-1; j_gene: TRBJ2-5; CDR3aa: CSVVGQAVKTQYF; CDR3nt: TGCAGCGTAGTAGGACAGGCCGTGAAGACCCAGTACTTC
abundance: few; d_gene: NA; v_gene: TRBV6-1; j_gene: TRBJ1-5; CDR3aa: CASTAGVNQPQHF; CDR3nt: TGTGCCAGCACCGCCGGTGTAAATCAGCCCCAGCATTTT
abundance: once; d_gene: NA; v_gene: TRBV30; j_gene: TRBJ1-5; CDR3aa: CAWSSSGNQPQHF; CDR3nt: TGTGCCTGGAGTAGTTCAGGCAATCAGCCCCAGCATTTT
abundance: NA; d_gene: NA; v_gene: TRBV10-3; j_gene: TRBJ1-5; CDR3aa: CAIREGVLGQPQHF; CDR3nt: TGTGCCATCAGGGAAGGGGTTCTCGGTCAGCCCCAGCATTTT
abundance: NA; d_gene: NA; v_gene: TRBV7-2; j_gene: TRBJ2-7; CDR3aa: CASSPGGTYYEQYF; CDR3nt: TGTGCCAGCAGCCCAGGGGGGACATACTACGAGCAGTACTTC
abundance: NA; d_gene: NA; v_gene: TRBV7-2; j_gene: TRBJ1-5; CDR3aa: CASSLASGNQPQHF; CDR3nt: TGTGCCAGCAGCTTAGCGTCGGGCAATCAGCCCCAGCATTTT
abundance: NA; d_gene: TRBD1; v_gene: TRBV2; j_gene: TRBJ1-5; CDR3aa: CASSHSRDRGSNQPQHF; CDR3nt: TGTGCCAGCTCCCATTCCCGGGACAGGGGGTCGAATCAGCCCCAGCATTTT
abundance: NA; d_gene: NA; v_gene: TRBV7-2; j_gene: TRBJ2-3; CDR3aa: CASSPRTENTDTQYF; CDR3nt: TGTGCCAGCAGCCCCCGGACAGAAAACACAGATACGCAGTATTTT
abundance: NA; d_gene: TRBD1; v_gene: TRBV7-2; j_gene: TRBJ2-3; CDR3aa: CASRRTGASDTQYF; CDR3nt: TGTGCCAGCAGACGGACAGGGGCCTCAGATACGCAGTATTTT
abundance: once; d_gene: NA; v_gene: TRBV21-1; j_gene: TRBJ1-6; CDR3aa: CASSKQGCSPLHF; CDR3nt: TGTGCCAGCAGCAAACAGGGATGTTCACCCCTCCACTTT
abundance: NA; d_gene: TRBD2; v_gene: TRBV7-2; j_gene: TRBJ2-7; CDR3aa: CASSLGLAGTYEQYF; CDR3nt: TGTGCCAGCAGCTTAGGGTTAGCGGGTACCTACGAGCAGTACTTC
abundance: NA; d_gene: NA; v_gene: TRBV20-1; j_gene: TRBJ1-1; CDR3aa: CSADDTPEAFF; CDR3nt: TGCAGTGCAGACGACACGCCTGAAGCTTTCTTT
abundance: NA; d_gene: NA; v_gene: TRBV7-9; j_gene: TRBJ1-2; CDR3aa: CASSPTGFEGYTF; CDR3nt: TGTGCCAGCAGCCCAACAGGGTTTGAGGGCTACACCTTC
abundance: NA; d_gene: NA; v_gene: TRBV5-1; j_gene: TRBJ2-7; CDR3aa: CASSLTDYEQYF; CDR3nt: TGCGCCAGCAGCTTGACAGACTACGAGCAGTACTTC
abundance: NA; d_gene: NA; v_gene: TRBV6-6; j_gene: TRBJ2-1; CDR3aa: CASSSVPGHYPNEQFF; CDR3nt: TGTGCCAGCAGTTCGGTACCGGGACATTACCCCAATGAGCAGTTCTTC
abundance: NA; d_gene: NA; v_gene: TRBV13; j_gene: TRBJ2-3; CDR3aa: CASSASVRVTDTQYF; CDR3nt: TGTGCCAGCAGCGCAAGCGTCAGGGTCACAGATACGCAGTATTTT
abundance: few; d_gene: TRBD1; v_gene: TRBV7-6; j_gene: TRBJ1-4; CDR3aa: CASSLGTGGEKLFF; CDR3nt: TGTGCCAGCAGCCTCGGGACAGGGGGTGAAAAACTGTTTTTT
abundance: few; d_gene: NA; v_gene: TRBV6-5; j_gene: TRBJ2-7; CDR3aa: CASSSMDRLYEQYF; CDR3nt: TGTGCCAGCAGTTCCATGGACAGACTATACGAGCAGTACTTC
abundance: NA; d_gene: TRBD1; v_gene: TRBV18; j_gene: TRBJ1-2; CDR3aa: CASSGSTGPFNYGYTF; CDR3nt: TGTGCCAGCTCAGGGTCGACAGGGCCATTTAACTATGGCTACACCTTC
abundance: NA; d_gene: NA; v_gene: TRBV29-1; j_gene: TRBJ1-2; CDR3aa: CSVEGGSYGYTF; CDR3nt: TGCAGCGTTGAGGGGGGTTCCTATGGCTACACCTTC
abundance: few; d_gene: TRBD1; v_gene: TRBV2; j_gene: TRBJ1-1; CDR3aa: CASSSQGVITEAFF; CDR3nt: TGTGCCAGCAGTTCTCAGGGGGTTATTACTGAAGCTTTCTTT
abundance: NA; d_gene: TRBD2; v_gene: TRBV9; j_gene: TRBJ2-2; CDR3aa: CASSVEPPVAGGMELFF; CDR3nt: TGTGCCAGCAGCGTAGAACCCCCCGTAGCGGGGGGAATGGAGCTGTTTTTT